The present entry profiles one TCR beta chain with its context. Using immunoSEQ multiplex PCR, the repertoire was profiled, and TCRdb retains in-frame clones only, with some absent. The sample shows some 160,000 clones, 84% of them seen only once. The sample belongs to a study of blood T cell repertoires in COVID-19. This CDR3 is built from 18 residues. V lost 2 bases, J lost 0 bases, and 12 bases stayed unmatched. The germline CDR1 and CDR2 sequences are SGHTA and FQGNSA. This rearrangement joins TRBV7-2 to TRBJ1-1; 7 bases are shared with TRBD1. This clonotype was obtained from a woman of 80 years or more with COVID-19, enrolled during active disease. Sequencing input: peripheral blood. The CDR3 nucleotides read TGTGCCAGCAGCTTATTTCAGGGGGAGCTATTCATGAACACTGAAGCTTTCTTT. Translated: CASSLFQGELFMNTEAFF.